Sequencing of this T cell receptor beta chain was carried out in a study of CD4 T cells in relation to SARS-CoV-2 and coronaviruses. This clone was seen just once. Clones were read by immunoSEQ multiplex PCR, and TCRdb kept only the in-frame ones, dropping some. Of some 64,000 clones detected, approximately 94% appear once; the ten largest clones hold about 0.14%. CD4+ T cells from unexposed donors were obtained before the COVID-19 pandemic (2011-2018). This TCR came from a human donor in good health. The sample comprised naive CD4+ T cells from PBMCs. Described subset: naive CD4+ T cells isolated by negative enrichment.

CDR3 bases: TGTGCCAGTAGTATAGATTATGGGGCAGCGAACACCGGGGAGCTGTTTTTT. It translates to CASSIDYGAANTGELFF. The chain joins TRBV19 to TRBJ2-2; tentatively, D is TRBD1 (5 bases). This CDR3 is 17 amino acids long. Germline CDR1 and CDR2: LNHDA and SQIVND (reference sequence). V lost 0 bases, J lost 0 bases, and 11 bases lay in between.